Below are 24 T cell receptor beta chains sequenced from a single sample in a study of identical twins. TCRdb re-called the 5' RACE reads through MiXCR, storing one row per CDR3 protein. This table has 420,000 or so distinct CDR3 sequences, around 20% appearing once. Sample: naive T cells sorted from blood. These receptors originate from a man aged 50 or older in good health.

This clonotype has more than one count but fewer than ten. The chain uses TRBV7-2 and TRBJ2-7, with D perhaps TRBD2 (7 bases). The CDR3 is 11 amino acids. Trimming took 5 bases from V and 11 from J, leaving 13 bases between them. Germline CDR1 reads SGHTA; CDR2 reads FQGNSA. CDR3 bases: TGTGCCAGCAGCCAAGGGGGGGAAAAGTACTTC. As protein: CASSQGGEKYF.

The chain joins TRBV2 to TRBJ2-3, with a weak D call TRBD1 (6 bases). The CDR3 loop spans 15 amino acids. The germline gives CDR1 SNHLY, CDR2 FYNNEI. Trimming left V 4 bases short and J 2 bases short, with 13 bases between. The CDR3 is CASSGGQSNTDTQYF. CDR3 bases: TGTGCCAGCAGTGGTGGACAGTCAAACACAGATACGCAGTATTTT.

This chain connects TRBV20-1 to TRBJ2-1; D perhaps matches TRBD1 (6 bases). V lost 7 bases to trimming and J lost 5 bases, with 9 bases between them. CDR3 length: 11 amino acids. Germline loops: CDR1 DFQATT, CDR2 SNEGSKA (reference sequence). CDR3: CSGRQDNEQFF. In DNA, the CDR3 is TGCAGTGGCAGACAGGACAATGAGCAGTTCTTC.

The rearrangement links TRBV29-1 to TRBJ1-4, with D possibly being TRBD1 (6 bases). The germline V gene has CDR1 SQVTM and CDR2 ANQGSEA. V was clipped by 4 bases and J by 7 bases, with 16 bases between them. The CDR3 runs to 14 residues. The chain's CDR3 is CSVGGPGVGEKLFF. CDR3 coding DNA: TGCAGCGTTGGAGGCCCAGGGGTGGGTGAAAAACTGTTTTTT.

The CDR3 is CASSPGTFGYTF. For the CDR3, the DNA is TGTGCCAGCAGTCCTGGGACCTTCGGCTACACCTTC. The chain links TRBV6-2 or TRBV6-3 to TRBJ1-2, with D perhaps TRBD1 (5 bases). This CDR3 has 12 amino acids. Trimming cost V 5 bases and J 8 bases, with 12 bases left between them. Germline V lookup: CDR1 MNHEY, CDR2 SVGEGT.

The CDR3 DNA reads TGCGCCAGCAGCTTGGGAAGGGGCTCCGCTTCACCCCTCCACTTT. It specifies CASSLGRGSASPLHF. This chain connects TRBV5-1 to TRBJ1-6, with a tentative D call TRBD1 (5 bases). Trimming shortened V by 0 bases and J by 9 bases, and 13 bases separated the two germline ends. This CDR3 is 15 amino acids long. CDR1 and CDR2 (germline): SGHRS, YFSETQ. The full variable domain, in which reference TRBV5-1 and TRBJ1-6 provide the parts outside the CDR3, is KAGVTQTPRYLIKTRGQQVTLSCSPISGHRSVSWYQQTPGQGLQFLFEYFSETQRNKGNFPGRFSGRQFSNSRSEMNVSTLELGDSALYLCASSLGRGSASPLHFGNGTRLTVT.

This chain uses TRBV19 with TRBJ2-1; 7 positions agree with TRBD2. Unmatched junction bases numbered 5, after V lost 3 bases and J lost 6 bases. The germline CDR1 and CDR2 sequences are LNHDA and SQIVND (reference sequence). There are 14 residues in the CDR3. The chain's CDR3 is CASSMWEGRNEQFF. The CDR3 DNA reads TGTGCCAGTAGTATGTGGGAGGGCCGCAATGAGCAGTTCTTC.

This chain connects TRBV14 to TRBJ2-1; D not certain. Germline values: CDR1 SGHDN, CDR2 FVKESK. The CDR3 has 14 amino acids. V lost 4 bases to trimming and J lost 15 bases, with 22 bases between them. CDR3 sequence reads: CASSPSQASSFRFF. For the CDR3, the DNA is TGTGCCAGCAGCCCCAGCCAAGCTTCATCATTTCGGTTCTTC.

The chain links TRBV6-1 to TRBJ2-1, with 9 positions matching TRBD2. The V and J ends lost 6 bases and 8 bases, in that order; junction bases with no gene match: 5. The CDR3 is 13 amino acids. The germline V gene has CDR1 MNHNS and CDR2 SASEGT. CDR3 residues: CASSRGRVDEQFF. CDR3 bases: TGTGCCAGCAGCCGCGGGAGGGTCGATGAGCAGTTCTTC.

The chain has TRBV12-3 or TRBV12-4 and TRBJ2-3; 14 bases align to TRBD2. The V segment lost 6 bases and the J segment 0 bases; nucleotides outside the gene matches: 8. CDR3 length: 18 residues. The CDR3 sequence: CASRFGLAGGPSTDTQYF. For the CDR3, the DNA is TGTGCCAGCAGGTTCGGACTAGCGGGGGGTCCTAGCACAGATACGCAGTATTTT.

The V and J genes are TRBV7-6 and TRBJ2-3; TRBD2 matches 11 bases. V shed 5 bases, J shed 7 bases, and the junction held 5 bases outside the gene matches. The CDR3 runs 14 residues. The germline V gene has CDR1 SGHVS and CDR2 FNYEAQ. The CDR3 DNA reads TGTGCCAGCAGCGCACTAGCGGGAGACAATACGCAGTATTTT. The encoded protein is CASSALAGDNTQYF.

This chain links TRBV28 with TRBJ2-3; TRBD2 agrees at 9 bases. Germline V gene data show CDR1 as MDHEN and CDR2 as SYDVKM. This CDR3 spans 16 amino acids. The V gene end was trimmed by 4 bases and the J gene end by 0 bases; junction bases not matched to a gene: 5. CDR3 nucleotide sequence: TGTGCCAGCAGTTCCCTGACTAGCGGTAGCACAGATACGCAGTATTTT. It is translated as CASSSLTSGSTDTQYF.

This clonotype has just a few counts. The chain carries TRBV7-9 and TRBJ1-4; D unclear. V lost 0 bases to trimming and J lost 7 bases, with 12 bases between them. This CDR3 has 15 amino acids. CDR1 and CDR2 from the germline V gene are SEHNR and FQNEAQ (reference sequence). The CDR3 DNA reads TGTGCCAGCAGCTTAGCGTTGGCGACAAGTGAAAAACTGTTTTTT. Translated, it gives CASSLALATSEKLFF.

This sequence joins TRBV29-1 and TRBJ1-2, with a tentative D call TRBD1 (5 bases). Between the trimmed V and J ends, which lost 6 bases and 0 bases, there was a span of 20 bases. The length of the CDR3 is 16 residues. Germline values: CDR1 SQVTM, CDR2 ANQGSEA. The CDR3 sequence is CSVRGSGTSTNYGYTF. The CDR3 region has the DNA TGCAGCGTCCGGGGGTCCGGGACGTCAACTAACTATGGCTACACCTTC.

A few counts support this clonotype. CDR3 loop: CASSSIRVHEQFF. The DNA for the CDR3 is TGTGCCAGCAGTTCCATCAGGGTACACGAGCAGTTCTTC. The genes are TRBV27 and TRBJ2-1, with a weak D call TRBD1 (5 bases). Germline-derived CDR1 and CDR2 are MNHEY and SMNVEV (reference sequence). The CDR3 loop spans 13 amino acids. V was pared by 4 bases and J by 10 bases, with 14 bases between.

This rearrangement joins TRBV6-5 to TRBJ2-1; 10 bases agree with TRBD2. The CDR3 is 16 residues long. Germline CDR1 reads MNHEY; CDR2 reads SVGAGI. The V and J ends lost 2 bases and 3 bases, in that order; junction bases with no gene match: 4. The CDR3 sequence: CASSYASGSYYNEQFF. CDR3 nucleotide sequence: TGTGCCAGCAGTTACGCTAGCGGGAGTTACTACAATGAGCAGTTCTTC.

The rearrangement uses TRBV5-1 and TRBJ2-3; 11 bases are shared with TRBD2. The CDR3 covers 16 residues. The germline CDR1 and CDR2 sequences are SGHRS and YFSETQ. J gave up 4 bases and V 0 bases, and 4 bases lay outside the gene matches. CDR3 amino acids: CASSLALGLAADTQYF. The CDR3, as DNA: TGCGCCAGCAGCTTGGCCTTGGGACTAGCGGCAGATACGCAGTATTTT.

This clonotype was picked up a small number of times. CDR3 sequence: CASRNPGQGGYEQYF. The CDR3 DNA reads TGTGCCAGCAGGAATCCGGGACAGGGTGGGTACGAGCAGTACTTC. The chain couples TRBV6-2 or TRBV6-3 to TRBJ2-7; 9 bases fit TRBD1. The J segment lost 4 bases and the V segment lost 6 bases, leaving 10 bases of the junction unmatched. Germline assignment: CDR1 MNHEY and CDR2 SVGEGT. The CDR3 totals 15 residues.

This clonotype was detected many times. The CDR3 bases are TGCAGTGCTAGGAAAGGGACAGGTTCGGTGAACACTGAAGCTTTCTTT. Its translation is CSARKGTGSVNTEAFF. The chain recombines TRBV20-1 with TRBJ1-1, with 8 nucleotides matching TRBD1. The CDR3 loop spans 16 amino acids. Germline V lookup: CDR1 DFQATT, CDR2 SNEGSKA (reference sequence). The junction had 9 bases not matched to a gene; V was cut back by 3 bases and J by 0 bases.

The chain couples TRBV11-1 to TRBJ2-3; D gene ambiguous. The CDR3 runs 13 residues. Trimming stripped 2 bases from V and 5 bases from J, with 8 bases between. Germline loops: CDR1 SGHAT, CDR2 FQDESV (reference sequence). This CDR3 reads CASSLSPEDTQYF. In DNA, the CDR3 is TGTGCCAGCAGCTTATCCCCTGAAGATACGCAGTATTTT.

The chain employs TRBV5-1 and TRBJ2-7; D uncertain. Germline V CDR1 and CDR2: SGHRS, YFSETQ. The CDR3 has 14 residues. Trimming pared 2 bases from V and 0 bases from J, leaving 9 bases between. CDR3 residues: CASSFTTYSYEQYF. The CDR3 DNA is TGCGCCAGCAGCTTTACAACCTACTCCTACGAGCAGTACTTC.

A few counts support this clonotype. This sequence joins TRBV5-1 and TRBJ2-1, with D possibly matching TRBD1 (6 bases). The CDR3 is 14 residues long. The germline V gene encodes CDR1 SGHRS and CDR2 YFSETQ. The V and J ends lost 1 base and 9 bases respectively, with 14 bases between them. The DNA of the CDR3 is TGCGCCAGCAGCTTGACAGGGAAGAAAGGTGAGCAGTTCTTC. It is translated as CASSLTGKKGEQFF.

The chain uses TRBV7-9 and TRBJ2-7, with 7 bases fitting TRBD1. The CDR3 has 16 residues. CDR1 is SEHNR, CDR2 FQNEAQ, per germline (reference sequence). Trimming took 5 bases from V and 3 from J; bases not matched to a gene: 13. CDR3 region: CASSDWSGQTIYEQYF. The DNA for the CDR3 is TGTGCCAGCAGCGACTGGTCGGGACAGACCATCTACGAGCAGTACTTC.

The gene calls are TRBV4-2 and TRBJ2-2; maybe TRBD2 (5 bases). Germline V CDR1 and CDR2: LGHNA, YNFKEQ. Trimming took off 0 bases at V and 2 bases at J, with 7 bases between the two ends. This CDR3 contains 15 residues. The CDR3: CASSQDSANTGELFF. The CDR3 nucleotides are TGTGCCAGCAGCCAAGATAGCGCAAACACCGGGGAGCTGTTTTTT.